These T cell receptor beta chains were read from a single sample in a study of blood T cells in healthy people across ages. TCRdb re-called the 5' RACE reads through MiXCR, storing one row per CDR3 protein. The sample includes 600,000 or so distinct CDR3 sequences, about 30% of them seen just once. The specimen was blood. The receptor set was obtained from a woman aged 80 or over in good health. CDR3s include the opening cysteine and the closing phenylalanine or tryptophan. A D gene is named only where the DNA matches it firmly. Not every row has a clone size; where given, it reads once, few, many or a size class.

CDR3aa | CDR3nt | d_gene | j_gene | abundance | v_gene
CASSVDSGGADTQYF | TGTGCCAGCAGCGTAGATAGCGGGGGGGCAGATACGCAGTATTTT | TRBD2 | TRBJ2-3 | many | TRBV9
CASSQPTNTEAFF | TGTGCCAGCAGTCAACCGACTAACACTGAAGCTTTCTTT | - | TRBJ1-1 | many | TRBV12-3/TRBV12-4
CASSLRRGGVGANVLTF | TGTGCCAGCAGCTTAAGAAGAGGGGGCGTGGGGGCCAACGTCCTGACTTTC | TRBD1 | TRBJ2-6 | many | TRBV7-2
CASSHEGTARREQYF | TGTGCCAGCAGCCACGAAGGGACAGCAAGACGCGAGCAGTACTTC | TRBD1 | TRBJ2-7 | many | TRBV7-2
CDSSLGLATDTQYF | TGCGACAGCAGCTTGGGACTAGCAACAGATACGCAGTATTTT | TRBD2 | TRBJ2-3 | few | TRBV5-1
CASNSGTTGYTF | TGTGCCAGCAACTCCGGGACCACTGGCTACACCTTC | - | TRBJ1-2 | many | TRBV28
CASSLDPGLKAFF | TGTGCCAGCAGCCTCGATCCGGGACTGAAAGCTTTCTTT | - | TRBJ1-1 | - | TRBV7-2
CASSPLGGLKGYGYTF | TGTGCCAGCAGCCCCCTGGGGGGGCTCAAAGGGTATGGCTACACCTTC | - | TRBJ1-2 | many | TRBV7-6
CASSYAGAYTEAFF | TGTGCCAGCAGTTACGCGGGGGCTTACACTGAAGCTTTCTTT | - | TRBJ1-1 | - | TRBV6-6
CASSIRDTRGDTIYF | TGTGCCAGCAGTATCCGGGACACTCGAGGCGACACCATATATTTT | - | TRBJ1-3 | - | TRBV9
CASSRGDVAKDTQYF | TGTGCCAGCAGCCGAGGGGATGTCGCAAAAGATACGCAGTATTTT | - | TRBJ2-3 | few | TRBV7-9
CASSLLGNTEAFF | TGTGCCAGCAGCTTACTGGGGAACACTGAAGCTTTCTTT | - | TRBJ1-1 | many | TRBV7-9
CASSLSDGGRDEQFF | TGTGCCAGCAGTTTATCGGACGGGGGCCGGGATGAGCAGTTCTTC | - | TRBJ2-1 | - | TRBV27
CSARVAHKSVTDTQYF | TGCAGTGCTAGAGTGGCCCACAAGTCGGTCACAGATACGCAGTATTTT | - | TRBJ2-3 | - | TRBV20-1
CASSPDGRSDNEQFF | TGCGCCAGCAGCCCAGACGGACGTTCTGACAATGAGCAGTTCTTC | - | TRBJ2-1 | few | TRBV4-3
CASRETGFAEAFF | TGTGCCAGCAGAGAGACAGGGTTCGCTGAAGCTTTCTTT | TRBD1 | TRBJ1-1 | few | TRBV6-1
CASSLLAGPTDTQYF | TGCGCCAGCAGCTTACTAGCGGGGCCCACAGATACGCAGTATTTT | TRBD2 | TRBJ2-3 | many | TRBV5-1
CASSLETGLGTDTQYF | TGTGCCAGCAGCTTGGAAACAGGGCTGGGCACAGATACGCAGTATTTT | - | TRBJ2-3 | - | TRBV5-4
CASSLEGGGPYEQYF | TGTGCCAGCAGCTTAGAGGGAGGGGGCCCCTACGAGCAGTACTTC | - | TRBJ2-7 | many | TRBV7-9
CASSEIAGKTDTQYF | TGTGCCAGCAGTGAGATCGCGGGTAAAACAGATACGCAGTATTTT | - | TRBJ2-3 | many | TRBV25-1
CSARGNGGDTQYF | TGCAGTGCTAGAGGGAACGGTGGTGATACGCAGTATTTT | - | TRBJ2-3 | few | TRBV20-1
CASSWGGGQPQHF | TGTGCCAGCAGTTGGGGGGGTGGCCAGCCCCAGCATTTT | - | TRBJ1-5 | many | TRBV6-5
CASSRLWTREETQYF | TGTGCCAGCAGTCGCCTATGGACTAGGGAAGAGACCCAGTACTTC | TRBD2 | TRBJ2-5 | many | TRBV6-5
CASSGGVWDSQETQYF | TGTGCCAGCAGCGGGGGCGTTTGGGACAGCCAAGAGACCCAGTACTTC | TRBD1 | TRBJ2-5 | many | TRBV5-4
CAWAMGNNNEQFF | TGTGCCTGGGCAATGGGTAACAACAATGAGCAGTTCTTC | - | TRBJ2-1 | many | TRBV30
CAGSQRGQGLEQFF | TGTGCCGGCAGCCAAAGGGGACAGGGTCTCGAGCAGTTCTTC | TRBD1 | TRBJ2-1 | - | TRBV14
CASSDLSWRAFF | TGTGCCAGCAGTGACCTGTCCTGGCGGGCTTTCTTT | - | TRBJ1-1 | - | TRBV6-1
CASSLAGGYGYIF | TGTGCCAGCAGCTTAGCAGGGGGGTATGGCTACATCTTC | - | TRBJ1-2 | - | TRBV7-9
CSARVLSGAYNEQFF | TGCAGTGCTAGAGTGCTGAGCGGGGCGTACAATGAGCAGTTCTTC | TRBD2 | TRBJ2-1 | many | TRBV20-1
CASSVKGRLDNEQFF | TGTGCCAGCAGCGTTAAGGGACGCCTCGACAATGAGCAGTTCTTC | - | TRBJ2-1 | many | TRBV7-8
CATGKAYEQYF | TGTGCCACCGGGAAAGCCTACGAGCAGTACTTC | - | TRBJ2-7 | many | TRBV6-5
CASSKGTSGGSYEQYF | TGTGCCAGCAGCAAAGGGACTAGCGGGGGGTCCTACGAGCAGTACTTC | TRBD2 | TRBJ2-7 | - | TRBV7-2
CAISEGGTANTEAFF | TGTGCCATCAGTGAAGGAGGGACGGCGAACACTGAAGCTTTCTTT | - | TRBJ1-1 | many | TRBV10-3
CSAGQTGGQYF | TGCAGCGCGGGACAGACCGGGGGGCAGTACTTC | - | TRBJ2-7 | once | TRBV29-1
CSAYPDRGETQYF | TGCAGTGCCTACCCCGACAGGGGAGAGACCCAGTACTTC | TRBD1 | TRBJ2-5 | many | TRBV20-1
CASSALQGDRGSNGYTF | TGTGCCAGCAGTGCACTACAGGGCGACAGGGGTTCGAATGGCTACACCTTC | TRBD1 | TRBJ1-2 | many | TRBV6-1
CASSLVLPTGASNEQFF | TGCGCCAGCAGCTTGGTTCTCCCGACAGGGGCAAGCAATGAGCAGTTCTTC | TRBD1 | TRBJ2-1 | many | TRBV5-1
CASSKGDGLSDTQYF | TGCGCCAGCAGCAAAGGGGACGGACTCTCAGATACGCAGTATTTT | - | TRBJ2-3 | many | TRBV5-1
CASTSDRGGGTDTQYF | TGTGCCAGCACCTCCGACAGGGGAGGGGGCACAGATACGCAGTATTTT | - | TRBJ2-3 | many | TRBV5-6
CASSQDGTSGGAEFF | TGTGCCAGCAGCCAAGATGGGACTAGCGGGGGGGCGGAGTTCTTC | TRBD2 | TRBJ2-1 | few | TRBV4-2
CAWSYGGDTIYF | TGTGCCTGGAGTTATGGTGGAGACACCATATATTTT | - | TRBJ1-3 | - | TRBV30
CASSLGHSDWETQYF | TGTGCCAGCAGCCTCGGACACTCCGATTGGGAGACCCAGTACTTC | - | TRBJ2-5 | - | TRBV14